These T cell receptor beta chains were read from a single sample in a study of blood T cell repertoires in COVID-19. Libraries were prepared by immunoSEQ multiplex PCR; TCRdb keeps only in-frame clonotypes and omits some of them. The table has hundreds of thousands of clones, 75% to 85% seen once. The material sequenced was peripheral blood. These receptors were obtained from a woman aged 70 to 79 with acute or convalescent COVID-19. Each CDR3 is given with its conserved first and last residue. D genes are given only for firm matches. Clone size is not always given. Where it is, it says once, few, many or a class for expanded clones.

J gene: TRBJ1-2
D gene: NA
clone size: few
V gene: TRBV11-1
CDR3 DNA: TGTGCCAGCAGCCCGCAGGAGGGCGGCGACTATGGCTACACCTTC
CDR3 protein: CASSPQEGGDYGYTF

J gene: TRBJ2-5
D gene: TRBD1
clone size: NA
V gene: TRBV28
CDR3 DNA: TGTGCCAGCAGTCCCACGGCCGGACAGGGGGAAGAGACCCAGTACTTC
CDR3 protein: CASSPTAGQGEETQYF

J gene: TRBJ1-2
D gene: NA
clone size: NA
V gene: TRBV3-1/TRBV3-2
CDR3 DNA: TGTGCCAGCAGCCAAGATTTGCGGCGCGGGGTTAACTATGGCTACACCTTC
CDR3 protein: CASSQDLRRGVNYGYTF

J gene: TRBJ1-2
D gene: NA
clone size: NA
V gene: TRBV19
CDR3 DNA: TGTGCCAGTAGTACGATTCCATCCGTAACAGGGTACTATGGCTACACCTTC
CDR3 protein: CASSTIPSVTGYYGYTF

J gene: TRBJ2-2
D gene: TRBD1
clone size: once
V gene: TRBV15
CDR3 DNA: TGTGCCACCAGCAGAGCGGGACAGGGGACCGGGGAGCTGTTTTTT
CDR3 protein: CATSRAGQGTGELFF

J gene: TRBJ2-2
D gene: TRBD1
clone size: NA
V gene: TRBV11-2
CDR3 DNA: TGTGCCAGCAGCTTGACAGGGGGAAACACCGGGGAGCTGTTTTTT
CDR3 protein: CASSLTGGNTGELFF

J gene: TRBJ2-2
D gene: TRBD2
clone size: NA
V gene: TRBV5-5
CDR3 DNA: TGTGCCAGCAGCTTTGCTAGCGGCTTAATCATGGGGGAGCTGTTTTTT
CDR3 protein: CASSFASGLIMGELFF

J gene: TRBJ1-2
D gene: TRBD1
clone size: NA
V gene: TRBV7-2
CDR3 DNA: TGTGCCAGCAGATATACAGGGGGCTTGGACTATGGCTACACCTTC
CDR3 protein: CASRYTGGLDYGYTF

J gene: TRBJ2-2
D gene: TRBD2
clone size: NA
V gene: TRBV9
CDR3 DNA: TGTGCCAGCAGCGTAGGCGGGGGGGCCGGTGACGGGGAGCTGTTTTTT
CDR3 protein: CASSVGGGAGDGELFF

J gene: TRBJ2-1
D gene: TRBD2
clone size: NA
V gene: TRBV7-2
CDR3 DNA: TGTGCCAGCAGCTTAGAATCGGGGGCGGGGGGACCCCCCTACGAGCAGTTCTTC
CDR3 protein: CASSLESGAGGPPYEQFF